This T cell receptor (beta chain) emerged from a study of cytotoxic CD8 clonotypes in ibrutinib-treated CLL. Whole-study context: Following a median 12 months of treatment, with a range of 6 to 36, response samples were taken.

Broader study findings: Contraction or stability on treatment characterized the public clonotypes, which were uncommon.

Trimming took off 5 bases at V and 3 bases at J, with 17 bases between the two ends. Germline V gene lookup returns CDR1 SGHTA and CDR2 FQGNSA. CDR3 length: 15 amino acids. Profiled with immunoSEQ multiplex PCR; TCRdb holds only in-frame clones, not every one. The sample holds some 200,000 clones, over 65% seen once. Details on this clone: Its antigen is still unknown.

The starting material was PBMCs, obtained after 12 months of ibrutinib treatment. The chain recombines TRBV7-2 with TRBJ2-7, with D unclear. The receptor was isolated from a human donor with chronic lymphocytic leukemia. DNA of the CDR3: TGTGCCAGCAGCCCAATGAACGGGCCAATCTACGAGCAGTACTTC. Amino acids: CASSPMNGPIYEQYF.